The TCR beta chain under discussion was sequenced for a study of spatial heterogeneity in lung cancer. Study summary: Within raw reads, each unique TCR and UMI combination appeared on average more than ten times.

This clonotype was observed a few times. The antigen remains undetermined. Found in a library prepared for alpha chains, this beta chain is an off-target read, and its abundance has little meaning. General study points: One measure, the expanded intratumoral alpha and beta TCR count, tracked tumor mutation counts.

Time point in this sample: sample taken at primary tumor resection. TCRdb analysed the 5' RACE reads with MiXCR anew, one entry per CDR3 protein. The sample yields 800 to 1,100 distinct CDR3 sequences, approximately 23% seen once. The clonotype was recovered from a male donor with early-stage non-small cell lung cancer. This specimen consisted of lung tumor tissue, obtained at surgery.

CDR3: CASRPGQGSEQYF. The DNA for the CDR3 is TGCGCCAGCAGGCCGGGACAGGGAAGCGAGCAGTACTTC. This chain connects TRBV5-1 to TRBJ2-7; TRBD1 aligns across 9 bases. J was trimmed by 6 bases and V by 5 bases; bases with no gene match: 6. This CDR3 is built from 13 residues. Germline-derived CDR1 and CDR2 are SGHRS and YFSETQ.